Shown below are 6 T cell receptor beta chains from a single sample sequenced in a study of response to subunit inactivated influenza vaccine. TCRdb itself ran the RT-PCR reads through MiXCR, one entry per CDR3 protein. The sample includes approximately 290,000 distinct CDR3 sequences, about 20% seen only once; the top ten take over 9%. The material was PBMCs from blood, obtained about 20 months after vaccination. All receptors come from a man in his fifties or sixties who received an inactivated influenza vaccine.

The V and J genes are TRBV6-5 and TRBJ2-7, with 10 bases aligning to TRBD1. The ends lost 2 bases at V and 0 bases at J; junction bases unmatched: 10. The CDR3 is made up of 18 amino acids. The germline CDR1 and CDR2 sequences are MNHEY and SVGAGI. CDR3 in DNA: TGTGCCAGCAGTTACAGATCCCCGGGACAGGGGAGCTCCTACGAGCAGTACTTC. It yields the protein CASSYRSPGQGSSYEQYF.

There are a few counts of this clonotype. The rearrangement uses TRBV6-7 and TRBJ1-5; D remains unclear. TRBV6-7 is flagged as an ORF with uncertain function. Trimming removed 0 bases from V and 0 bases from J, with 6 bases in between. CDR3 length: 15 amino acids. CDR3 DNA sequence: TGTGCCAGCAGTTACTCGCGTCCTAGCAATCAGCCCCAGCATTTT. Protein: CASSYSRPSNQPQHF.

DNA of the CDR3: TGTGCCAGCAGCCCCAGGACAGGGCGCACTAACTATGGCTACACCTTC. This gives the protein CASSPRTGRTNYGYTF. This sequence joins TRBV7-9 and TRBJ1-2, with 8 nucleotides matching TRBD1. The J segment lost 0 bases and the V segment lost 5 bases, leaving 8 bases of the junction unmatched. The CDR3 totals 16 residues. Germline V lookup: CDR1 SEHNR, CDR2 FQNEAQ (reference sequence).

This clonotype was picked up many times. This rearrangement joins TRBV9 to TRBJ1-1; D gene unclear. CDR3 length: 13 amino acids. V dropped 3 bases and J dropped 0 bases, with 6 bases sitting between them. Germline V gene sequence: CDR1 SGDLS, CDR2 YYNGEE. CDR3: CASSGHLNTEAFF. The CDR3 DNA sequence: TGTGCCAGCAGCGGACATCTGAACACTGAAGCTTTCTTT.

This clonotype showed up just a few times. Here the CDR3 DNA reads TGTGCCACCAGCAGAGACTCGGCCCTTAATTCACCCCTCCACTTT. Its translation: CATSRDSALNSPLHF. The chain recombines TRBV15 with TRBJ1-6, with D uncertain. This CDR3 is 15 amino acids long. V lost 0 bases, J lost 6 bases, and 9 bases lay in between. Germline CDR1 reads LNHNV; CDR2 reads YYDKDF (reference sequence).

The chain combines TRBV20-1 with TRBJ2-7, with TRBD1 matching over 7 bases. The CDR3 consists of 13 residues. The germline CDR1 and CDR2 sequences are DFQATT and SNEGSKA (reference sequence). V lost 7 bases and J lost 2; bases outside the gene matches: 8. CDR3 amino acids: CSVTGTVTYEQYF. CDR3 nucleotide sequence: TGCAGTGTAACGGGGACAGTAACCTACGAGCAGTACTTC.